This T cell receptor beta chain was sequenced during a study of cytomegalovirus exposure and HLA in healthy donors. PCR used 60 Vbeta primers and 13 Jbeta primers. Profiled with immunoSEQ multiplex PCR; TCRdb holds only in-frame clones, not every one. The profile shows 90,000 to 150,000 clones, roughly 70% of them singletons. The CDR3 totals 12 residues. Germline V CDR1 and CDR2: SGDLS, YYNGEE. V was shortened by 2 bases and J by 4 bases, with 7 bases between the two germline ends. Specimen: PBMCs. V and J are TRBV9 and TRBJ2-7; tentative D call: TRBD2 (6 bases). This TCR derives from a woman aged 40 to 49 in good health and CMV-seropositive. Written as DNA, the CDR3 is TGTGCCAGCAGCGTTAGCGGTTACGAGCAGTACTTC. Translated, it gives CASSVSGYEQYF.